These 8 T cell receptor beta chains came from one sample sequenced in a study of PD-1 blockade in classical Hodgkin lymphoma. Time point indicated: newly diagnosed, previously untreated cHL patient sample. The study isolated CD8+ T cells from thawed PBMCs by magnetic negative selection. Only in-frame clones appear in the TCRdb table, and some are missing; sequencing was by immunoSEQ multiplex PCR. The sample records fewer than 10,000 clones, 91% being singletons. The source material was CD8+ T cells from blood. Receptor source: a human donor with classical Hodgkin lymphoma.

This chain uses TRBV5-1 with TRBJ2-1; no clear D. V shed 5 bases and J shed 2 bases, with 8 bases lying between them. The CDR3 has 13 residues. In germline, CDR1 is SGHRS, CDR2 YFSETQ. The CDR3 DNA sequence: TGCGCCAGCAGTAGTCTAGCCTACAATGAGCAGTTCTTC. Its translation: CASSSLAYNEQFF.

V is TRBV5-1 and J is TRBJ2-2; 7 positions match TRBD2. This CDR3 has 14 residues. The V gene's germline CDR1 is SGHRS and CDR2 YFSETQ. Germline trimming cut 4 bases from V and 0 bases from J; bases unmatched to any gene: 0. The CDR3 region has the DNA TGCGCCAGCAGCGGGGGGGCGAACACCGGGGAGCTGTTTTTT. Encoded protein: CASSGGANTGELFF.

J is TRBJ2-1 and V is TRBV13, with D uncertain. This CDR3 comprises 12 residues. V was shortened by 1 base and J by 6 bases, with 4 bases between the two germline ends. Germline V gives CDR1 PRHDT, CDR2 FYEKMQ (reference sequence). CDR3 amino acids: CASSLAPNEQFF. The CDR3 DNA sequence: TGTGCCAGCAGCTTAGCACCCAATGAGCAGTTCTTC.

This sequence joins TRBV5-6 and TRBJ2-2; tentatively, D is TRBD1 (5 bases). CDR1 is SGHDT, CDR2 YYEEEE, per germline. This CDR3 spans 16 amino acids. V was pared by 0 bases and J by 1 base, with 10 bases between. The CDR3 DNA reads as TGTGCCAGCAGCTTGGCGGACACTTGGAACACCGGGGAGCTGTTTTTT. Amino acid sequence: CASSLADTWNTGELFF.

The chain links TRBV5-5 to TRBJ2-7, with D possibly being TRBD1 or TRBD2 (5 bases each). Germline V lookup: CDR1 SGHKS, CDR2 YYEKEE (reference sequence). The CDR3 consists of 14 residues. Trimming took off 1 base at V and 6 bases at J, with 14 bases between the two ends. The CDR3 nucleotides read TGTGCCAGCAGCTTGCAGAGGGGCCCAGTCGAGCAGTACTTC. Amino acids: CASSLQRGPVEQYF.

V is TRBV9 and J is TRBJ2-7; 7 nucleotides line up with TRBD2. Germline assignment: CDR1 SGDLS and CDR2 YYNGEE. The V gene end was trimmed by 0 bases and the J gene end by 2 bases; junction bases not matched to a gene: 2. This CDR3 comprises 14 residues. The CDR3 bases are TGTGCCAGCAGCGTAGGCGGGGGTACCTACGAGCAGTACTTC. This gives the protein CASSVGGGTYEQYF. The full variable domain, completed using reference TRBV9 and TRBJ2-7, is DSGVTQTPKHLITATGQRVTLRCSPRSGDLSVYWYQQSLDQGLQFLIQYYNGEERAKGNILERFSAQQFPDLHSELNLSSLELGDSALYFCASSVGGGTYEQYFGPGTRLTVT.

This chain uses TRBV10-3 with TRBJ1-1; possibly TRBD1 for D (6 bases). This CDR3 comprises 15 residues. Germline-derived CDR1 and CDR2 are ENHRY and SYGVKD. V gave up 0 bases and J gave up 8 bases, with 16 bases separating them. Written as DNA, the CDR3 is TGTGCCATCAGTGAGTCTTCCAGGGGACACCAGGAAGCTTTCTTT. Encoded protein: CAISESSRGHQEAFF.

The chain carries TRBV2 and TRBJ2-7, with 7 bases fitting TRBD1. Germline values: CDR1 SNHLY, CDR2 FYNNEI. The junction had 4 bases not matched to a gene; V was cut back by 7 bases and J by 1 base. This CDR3 contains 13 residues. CDR3 sequence reads: CASTQGVSYEQYF. For the CDR3, the DNA is TGTGCCAGCACTCAGGGGGTGTCCTACGAGCAGTACTTC.